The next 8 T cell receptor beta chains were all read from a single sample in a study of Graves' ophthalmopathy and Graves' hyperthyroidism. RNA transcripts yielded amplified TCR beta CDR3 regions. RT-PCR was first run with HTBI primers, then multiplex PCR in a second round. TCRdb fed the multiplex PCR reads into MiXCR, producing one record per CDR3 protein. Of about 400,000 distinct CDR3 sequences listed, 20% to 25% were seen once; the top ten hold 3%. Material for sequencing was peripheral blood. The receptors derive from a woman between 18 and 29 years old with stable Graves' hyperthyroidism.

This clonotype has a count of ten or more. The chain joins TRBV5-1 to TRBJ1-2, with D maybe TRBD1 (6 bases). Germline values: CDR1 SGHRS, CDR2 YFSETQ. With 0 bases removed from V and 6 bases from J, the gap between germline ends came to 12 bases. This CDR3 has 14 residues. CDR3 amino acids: CASSLAGGENGYTF. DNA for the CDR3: TGCGCCAGCAGCTTGGCTGGGGGCGAAAATGGCTACACCTTC.

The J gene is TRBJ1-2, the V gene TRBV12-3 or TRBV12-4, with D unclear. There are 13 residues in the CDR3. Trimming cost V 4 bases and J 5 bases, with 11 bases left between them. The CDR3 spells CASSWVSGYGYTF. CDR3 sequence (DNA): TGTGCCAGCAGTTGGGTATCAGGATATGGCTACACCTTC.

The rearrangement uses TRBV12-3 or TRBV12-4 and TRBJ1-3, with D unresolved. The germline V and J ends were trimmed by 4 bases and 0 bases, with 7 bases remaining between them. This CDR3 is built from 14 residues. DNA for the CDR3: TGTGCCAGCAGTTCAGGCCTCTCTGGAAACACCATATATTTT. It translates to CASSSGLSGNTIYF.

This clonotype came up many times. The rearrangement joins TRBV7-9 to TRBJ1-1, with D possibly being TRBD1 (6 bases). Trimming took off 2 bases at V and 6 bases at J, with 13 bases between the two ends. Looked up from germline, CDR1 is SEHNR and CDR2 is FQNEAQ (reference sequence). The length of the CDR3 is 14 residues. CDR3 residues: CASSLSQGVPEAFF. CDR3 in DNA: TGTGCCAGCAGCTTATCACAGGGTGTCCCTGAAGCTTTCTTT.

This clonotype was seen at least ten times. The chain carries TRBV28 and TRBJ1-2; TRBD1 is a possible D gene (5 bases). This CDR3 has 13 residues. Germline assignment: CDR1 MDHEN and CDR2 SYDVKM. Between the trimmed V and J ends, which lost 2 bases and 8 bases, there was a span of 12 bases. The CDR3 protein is CASSLTRAKGYTF. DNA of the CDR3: TGTGCCAGCAGTTTAACCAGGGCGAAGGGCTACACCTTC.

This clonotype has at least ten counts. As DNA, the CDR3 is TGTGCCAGTAGTATTTCGGGGACGATGAACACTGAAGCTTTCTTT. It specifies CASSISGTMNTEAFF. The genes are TRBV19 and TRBJ1-1; TRBD1 might be the D (5 bases). The ends were cut back, 3 bases at V and 0 bases at J, with 11 bases in the middle. Germline-derived CDR1 and CDR2 are LNHDA and SQIVND (reference sequence). This CDR3 spans 15 amino acids.

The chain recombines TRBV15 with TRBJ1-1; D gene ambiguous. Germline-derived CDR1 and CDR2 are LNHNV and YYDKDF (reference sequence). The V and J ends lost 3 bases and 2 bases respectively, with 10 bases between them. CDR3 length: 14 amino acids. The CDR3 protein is CATSSLNSNTEAFF. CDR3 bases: TGTGCCACCAGCAGCTTAAACAGTAACACTGAAGCTTTCTTT.

CDR3 loop: CASSSSAGTRGGLEQYF. The CDR3 region has the DNA TGTGCCAGCAGTTCCTCCGCCGGGACAAGGGGCGGTCTCGAGCAGTACTTC. The chain joins TRBV12-3 or TRBV12-4 to TRBJ2-7; D possibly corresponds to TRBD1 (6 bases). CDR3 length: 17 residues. The ends were cut back, 4 bases at V and 6 bases at J, with 25 bases in the middle.